This T cell receptor (beta chain) was identified during a study of CD8+CD57+ T cells in acquired aplastic anemia. The study's findings and limits: Controls did not differ significantly from patients in CD8+ Simpson's diversity.

Notes on this clonotype: What it binds is unknown. Its ends do not fully match the called genes, so a read error is possible.

The CDR3 is 18 residues long. CDR1 and CDR2 from the germline V gene are SGHVS and FQNEAQ. The use of genomic DNA as template underpinned the TCR beta VDJ and CDR3 profiling. One entry per CDR3 protein results from TCRdb running MiXCR on the reads. The data hold 200,000 to 300,000 distinct CDR3 sequences, with approximately 86% observed a single time. Patients selected for sequencing had displayed CD8+CD57+ cell expansion by flow cytometry. There were no patients without severe acquired aplastic anemia. This TCR came from a human donor with aplastic anemia. Sequencing used sorted CD4+, CD8+, or CD8+CD57+ T cells (not recorded which) from PBMCs. The chain employs TRBV7-8 and TRBJ1-4; D gene uncertain. In DNA, the CDR3 is TGCGCCAGCAGCCAAGACCGGCCCTGGCAAATCGCTAGTGAAAAACTGTTTTTT. This translates into CASSQDRPWQIASEKLFF.